This T cell receptor beta chain was captured by sequencing in a study of CD8+ T cells in alopecia areata. Study-wide findings and caveats: Scalp sequencing captures resident alphabeta T cells of normal skin too. Patients shared TCRs less clearly than mice did, possibly for HLA-related reasons. Lesional scalp, especially alopecia totalis/universalis, showed higher clonality than normal scalp.

CDR3 length: 13 residues. Germline CDR1 and CDR2: ENHRY and SYGVKD. J lost 2 bases, V lost 9 bases, and 2 bases had no gene match. On this clone: As yet, its antigen is unknown.

From PBMCs, CD4+ and CD8+ T cells were sorted. TCR sequencing used cDNA made by reverse transcription of extracted RNA. The repertoire was sequenced with immunoSEQ multiplex PCR; TCRdb's copy has only in-frame clones and lacks some. The sample yields about 100,000 clones, roughly 59% seen once. The receptor was derived from a human donor in good health. The specimen sequenced was CD8+ T cells sorted from blood. The chain carries TRBV10-3 and TRBJ2-2; 8 nucleotides line up with TRBD1. Written as DNA, the CDR3 is TGTGCCATGGGACAGGTCAACACCGGGGAGCTGTTTTTT. Protein: CAMGQVNTGELFF.